This T cell receptor (beta chain) was sequenced during a study of beta chain features in type 1 diabetes (dated by TCRdb to between 2018 and 2020). Broadly, across the study: Mean age, gender distribution, total cell number and subset yield did not differ between patients and healthy donors. In the study, TCRB repertoires of sorted circulating CD4+ T cell subsets from recently diagnosed type 1 diabetes patients were compared with those of matched healthy donors. Naive and central memory subsets were obtained from all 28 donors, but regulatory and stem cell-like memory subsets were isolated from only 8 patients and roughly 8 healthy donors. A total of some 100,000,000 sorted cells were examined across all samples, and a strong correlation was observed between cell number per subset and RNA yield. What the study reported, not specific to this receptor: Type 1 diabetes patients showed a moderate but significant shortening of TCRB CDR3 length in all four CD4+ subsets. PCR might favor shorter templates, but patient and control samples were amplified and corrected together, so any skew would affect both groups equally. The naive, central memory and regulatory TCRB repertoires appeared to resemble one another more closely among patients than among healthy donors. At VDJ recombination sites, patients with type 1 diabetes made fewer insertions and deleted more nucleotides, a pattern implying thymic rearrangement abnormalities. Because the HLA sub-analyses included only small numbers of individuals, any influence of HLA type on TCRB rearrangement was left unresolved. Sequencing cDNA rather than genomic DNA could over-represent highly expressing activated cells, although activation and CD3 levels did not differ between groups.

The entire isolated RNA was reverse transcribed using the High Capacity cDNA Reverse Transcription Kit, and thus expressed TCRB transcripts were sequenced. Deep immunoSEQ sequencing was applied to naive, central memory and regulatory T cell samples, giving an average of about 3.57 million total reads per sample. Sorted cells were lysed in RLT buffer and RNA was extracted with DNase-treated RNeasy Micro or Mini kits, depending on cell number. Each cell subset was processed separately to prevent cross-contamination, with patient and healthy donor samples processed together. The immunoSEQ multiplex PCR was used to amplify TCRB sequences from cDNA, generating 87-bp fragments that spanned the CDR3 region. Amplicons were sequenced on the Illumina HiSeq platform. From the authors' description of their analysis: Synthetic template baselines were used to correct PCR bias computationally, reads within Hamming distance 2 were collapsed together, and singletons that could not be merged were discarded. Reads were aligned against IMGT to assign V, D and J genes, CDR3 length and insertions or deletions at six rearrangement sites. Within each subset, clonotype counts were normalized to the number of sorted cells before true diversity and Gini coefficients were calculated with the tcR R package. The overlap coefficient, calculated on TCRB nucleotide sequences, was used to quantify repertoire sharing. Out-of-frame TCRB sequences from naive cells were analyzed as a proxy for the pre-selection repertoire. TCRdb took over this immuneACCESS table, retaining in-frame rearrangements with V and J assigned. Such tables are incomplete; in checked studies, under half of the missing clones stem from an unresolved V gene, and the remainder is unexplained. V, J and clone size were drawn from that table, and D and trimming were deduced from the DNA. Present in this sample are approximately 600,000 clones, around 12% of which were seen just once. The ten largest clones represent over 0.1% of the sample.

This clone was recorded a few times. No cognate antigen has been identified for it. No per-base quality is available; no much larger clone lies one base away. From each donor, a single peripheral blood sample of approximately 110 mL on average was drawn into heparinised tubes. Using a panel that included CD45RO, CCR7, CD25, CD127, CD95 and CD27, naive, central memory, regulatory and stem cell-like memory CD4+ T cells were sorted on a BD FACSAria II. Purity was above 98% for every sorted population. PBMCs were separated immediately by Lymphoprep density gradient centrifugation and were stained directly, without being cultured. So that batch effects would be minimized, each experiment stained and sorted samples in pairs, pairing one healthy donor with one patient. According to the germline V gene (reference sequence), CDR1 reads SEHNR and CDR2 reads FQNEAQ. The V and J ends are trimmed by 6 bases and 6 bases, leaving 9 bases between them. The cysteine opens and the phenylalanine closes a CDR3 of 12 amino acids. Only CDR3 DNA is held: 36 bases, read in frame from base 1.

This receptor chain uses TRBV7-9 and TRBJ2-1; no D segment can be confidently identified. The TCR sequence derives from a man between 25 and 39 years old with type 1 diabetes. Sequences were obtained from naive CD4+ T cells from blood. Interpreted using the paper, the cell subset or site label stands for: true naive CD4+ T cells. The nucleotide sequence reads as follows: TGTGCCAGCAGTTTGGTTATCAATGAGCAGTTCTTC. Its protein is CASSLVINEQFF.